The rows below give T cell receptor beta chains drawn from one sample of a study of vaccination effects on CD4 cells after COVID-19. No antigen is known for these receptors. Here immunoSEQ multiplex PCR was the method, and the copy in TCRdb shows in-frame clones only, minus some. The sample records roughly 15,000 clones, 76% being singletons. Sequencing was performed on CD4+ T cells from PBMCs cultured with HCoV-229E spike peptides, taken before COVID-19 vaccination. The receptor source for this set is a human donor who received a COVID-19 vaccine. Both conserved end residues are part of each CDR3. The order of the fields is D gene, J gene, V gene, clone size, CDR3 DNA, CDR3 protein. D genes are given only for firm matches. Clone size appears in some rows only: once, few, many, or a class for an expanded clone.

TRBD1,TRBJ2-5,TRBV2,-,TGTGCCAGCAGCGACAGGGGTGAGGAGACCCAGTACTTC,CASSDRGEETQYF
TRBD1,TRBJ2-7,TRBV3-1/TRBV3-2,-,TGTGCCAGCAGCCAAGCGCTCACAGGGGTTGAAGTATACGAGCAGTACTTC,CASSQALTGVEVYEQYF
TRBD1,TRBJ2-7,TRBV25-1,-,TGTGCCAGCAGTCCGGTAAACAGGGGAACCTACGAGCAGTACTTC,CASSPVNRGTYEQYF
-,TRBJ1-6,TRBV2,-,TGTGCCAGCAGTGAAAGGGCCTCACCCCTCCACTTT,CASSERASPLHF
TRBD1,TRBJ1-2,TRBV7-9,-,TGTGCCAGCAGCTCAGGGACAGGGGGGGACTATGGCTACACCTTC,CASSSGTGGDYGYTF
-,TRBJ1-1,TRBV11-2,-,TGTGCCAGCAGCTTAGATCCAAGCTCGAACACTGAAGCTTTCTTT,CASSLDPSSNTEAFF
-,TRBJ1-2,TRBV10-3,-,TGTGCCATCAGTAGACAGACTAACTATGGCTACACCTTC,CAISRQTNYGYTF
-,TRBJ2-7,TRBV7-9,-,TGTGCCAGCAGCTTAAATGGTAGCCCCTACGAGCAGTACTTC,CASSLNGSPYEQYF
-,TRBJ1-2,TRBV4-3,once,TGCGCCAGCAGCCAAGAACCGACCCTTTTTCTAGGCTGGGGCTACACCTTC,CASSQEPTLFLGWGYTF
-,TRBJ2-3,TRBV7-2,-,TGTGCCAGCAGCTCCACAGATACGCAGTATTTT,CASSSTDTQYF
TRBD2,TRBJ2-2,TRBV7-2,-,TGTGCCAGCCGCCAGCGGGGAACGAACACCGGGGAGCTGTTTTTT,CASRQRGTNTGELFF
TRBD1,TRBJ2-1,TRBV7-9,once,TGTGCCAGCAGCCTGACAGGGGTTTTCTACAATGAGCAGTTCTTC,CASSLTGVFYNEQFF
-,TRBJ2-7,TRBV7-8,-,TGTGCCAGCAGCTTATGGGGAGGGGGCGCAGCCTGGTACGAGCAGTACTTC,CASSLWGGGAAWYEQYF
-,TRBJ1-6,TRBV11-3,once,TGTGCCAGCAGCTTAGTGGAGGGTTCACCCCTCCACTTT,CASSLVEGSPLHF
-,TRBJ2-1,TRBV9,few,TGTGCCAGCAGCGTAGGAACCCTGGTCAACAATGAGCAGTTCTTC,CASSVGTLVNNEQFF
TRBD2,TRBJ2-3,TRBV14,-,TGTGCCAGCAGCCAAAAGCGGGGCTCGAGCACAGATACGCAGTATTTT,CASSQKRGSSTDTQYF
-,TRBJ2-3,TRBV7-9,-,TGTGCCAGCAGCTTAGAAGCTTATACGCAGTATTTT,CASSLEAYTQYF
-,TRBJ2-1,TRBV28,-,TGTGCCAGCAGTTTCCCCTACAATGAGCAGTTCTTC,CASSFPYNEQFF
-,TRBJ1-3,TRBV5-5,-,TGTGCCAGCAGCGGACAAGCCTCTGGAAACACCATATATTTT,CASSGQASGNTIYF
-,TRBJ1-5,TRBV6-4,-,TGTGCCAGCAGTGCTGTCTGGACAAGGTATAGCAATCAGCCCCAGCATTTT,CASSAVWTRYSNQPQHF
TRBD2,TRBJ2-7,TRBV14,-,TGTGCCAGCAGGCAGGGTAAAGCGGGATACGAGCAGTACTTC,CASRQGKAGYEQYF